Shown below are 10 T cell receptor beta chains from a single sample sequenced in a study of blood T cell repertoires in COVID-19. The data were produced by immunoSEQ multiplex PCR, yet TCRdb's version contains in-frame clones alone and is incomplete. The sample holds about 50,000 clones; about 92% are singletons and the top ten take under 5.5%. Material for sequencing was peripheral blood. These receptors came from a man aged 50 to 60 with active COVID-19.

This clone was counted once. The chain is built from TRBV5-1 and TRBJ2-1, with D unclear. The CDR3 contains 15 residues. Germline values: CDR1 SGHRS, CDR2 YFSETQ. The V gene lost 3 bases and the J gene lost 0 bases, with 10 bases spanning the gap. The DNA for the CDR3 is TGCGCCAGCAGCTCAACTCTTAGCTCCTACAATGAGCAGTTCTTC. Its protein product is CASSSTLSSYNEQFF.

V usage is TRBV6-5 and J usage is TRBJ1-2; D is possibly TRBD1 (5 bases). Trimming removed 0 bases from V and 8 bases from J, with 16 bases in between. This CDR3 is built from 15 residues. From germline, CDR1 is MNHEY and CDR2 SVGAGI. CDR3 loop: CASSYSIGGVWGYTF. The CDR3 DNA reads TGTGCCAGCAGTTACTCGATTGGGGGGGTTTGGGGCTACACCTTC.

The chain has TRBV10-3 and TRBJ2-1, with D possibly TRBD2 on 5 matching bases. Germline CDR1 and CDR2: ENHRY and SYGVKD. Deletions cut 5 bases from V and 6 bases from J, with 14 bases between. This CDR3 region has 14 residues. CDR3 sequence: CAISSGALGNEQFF. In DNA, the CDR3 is TGTGCCATCAGTAGCGGAGCCTTGGGCAATGAGCAGTTCTTC.

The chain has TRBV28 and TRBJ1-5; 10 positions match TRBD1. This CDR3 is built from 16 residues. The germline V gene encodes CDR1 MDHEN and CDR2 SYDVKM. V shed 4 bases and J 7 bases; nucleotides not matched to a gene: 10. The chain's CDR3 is CASSSPPRDRGQPQHF. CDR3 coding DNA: TGTGCCAGCAGTTCTCCCCCTAGGGACAGGGGACAGCCCCAGCATTTT.

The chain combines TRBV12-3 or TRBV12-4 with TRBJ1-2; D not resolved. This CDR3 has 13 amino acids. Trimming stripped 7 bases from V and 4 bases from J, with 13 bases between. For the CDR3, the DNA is TGTGCCAGCACTCAATCCGTGAGCTATGGCTACACCTTC. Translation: CASTQSVSYGYTF.

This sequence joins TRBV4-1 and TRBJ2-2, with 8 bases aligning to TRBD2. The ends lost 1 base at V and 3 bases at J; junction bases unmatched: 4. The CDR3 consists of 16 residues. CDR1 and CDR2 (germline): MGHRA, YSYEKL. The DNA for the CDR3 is TGCGCCAGCAGCCAAGCCGCGGGGGGTTACACCGGGGAGCTGTTTTTT. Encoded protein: CASSQAAGGYTGELFF.

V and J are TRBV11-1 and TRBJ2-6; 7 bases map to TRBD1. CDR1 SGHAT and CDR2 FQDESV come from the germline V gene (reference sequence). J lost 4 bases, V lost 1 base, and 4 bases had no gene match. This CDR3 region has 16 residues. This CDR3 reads CASSLERGQGANVLTF. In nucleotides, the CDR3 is TGTGCCAGCAGCTTAGAGAGGGGGCAAGGGGCCAACGTCCTGACTTTC.

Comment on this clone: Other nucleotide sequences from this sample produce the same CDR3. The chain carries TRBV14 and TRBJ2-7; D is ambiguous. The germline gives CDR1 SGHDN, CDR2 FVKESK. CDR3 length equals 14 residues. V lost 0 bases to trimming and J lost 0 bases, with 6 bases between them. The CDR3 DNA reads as TGTGCCAGCAGCCAAGACCTAACCTCCTACGAGCAGTACTTC. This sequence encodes CASSQDLTSYEQYF.

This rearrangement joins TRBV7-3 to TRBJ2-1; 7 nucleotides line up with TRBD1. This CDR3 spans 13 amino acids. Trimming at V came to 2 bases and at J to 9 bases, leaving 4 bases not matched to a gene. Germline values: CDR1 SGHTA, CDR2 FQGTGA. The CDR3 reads CASSLGTESEQFF. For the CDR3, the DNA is TGTGCCAGCAGCTTAGGGACAGAGAGTGAGCAGTTCTTC.

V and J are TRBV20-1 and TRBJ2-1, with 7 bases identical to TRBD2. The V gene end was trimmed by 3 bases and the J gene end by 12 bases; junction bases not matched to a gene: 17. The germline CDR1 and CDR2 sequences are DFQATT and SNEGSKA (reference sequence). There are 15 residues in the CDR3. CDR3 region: CSASSLAVFGGGQFF. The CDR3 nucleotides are TGCAGTGCTAGTTCCCTAGCGGTGTTCGGTGGGGGGCAGTTCTTC.